This TCR beta chain came from a study of blood T cells in healthy people across ages. This CDR3 comprises 16 residues. Trimming removed 0 bases from V and 3 bases from J, with 14 bases in between. The germline V gene encodes CDR1 ENHRY and CDR2 SYGVKD. The use of a sample-barcoded 5' primer and a J-beta primer mix characterized a second PCR of roughly 6 to 11 cycles. One entry per CDR3 protein, called by TCRdb with MiXCR from the 5' RACE reads. The sample has 750,000 to 1,000,000 distinct CDR3 sequences; almost 30% are singletons. This clonotype was seen more than once but under ten times. The sample also formed part of further work on T cells of mothers and their children. That study adds: RNA extracted was entirely used for cDNA synthesis, approximately 1.6 ug per 15 ul.

The rearrangement links TRBV10-3 to TRBJ1-1; no clear D gene. This receptor was identified in a middle-aged woman in good health. Sequencing was done on a sample of blood. CDR3 region: CAISESRVVRDTEAFF. CDR3 nucleotide sequence: TGTGCCATCAGTGAGTCGAGGGTCGTACGAGACACTGAAGCTTTCTTT.